One and the same sample provided the 3 T cell receptor beta chains below, sequenced in a study of blood T cell repertoires in COVID-19. Repertoires were generated with immunoSEQ multiplex PCR, while TCRdb's copy carries only in-frame clones and drops some. The sample comprises around 330,000 clones, around nine tenths of which are singletons, and approximately 9.4% rests with the top ten. Sequenced: PBMCs or T cells enriched from blood (not recorded which). Every receptor here comes from a woman between 40 and 50 years old who had recovered from COVID-19.

This clone has only a few counts. This chain connects TRBV24-1 to TRBJ2-2; 10 positions agree with TRBD1. Trimming cost V 6 bases and J 6 bases; bases outside gene matches: 6. Germline CDR1 is KGHDR and CDR2 is SFDVKD. CDR3 length: 15 residues. CDR3 region: CATSYAGQGSGELFF. The CDR3 DNA reads as TGTGCCACCAGTTATGCGGGACAGGGGTCCGGGGAGCTGTTTTTT.

The chain links TRBV7-2 to TRBJ1-1, with 7 bases fitting TRBD1. The junction had 12 bases not matched to a gene; V was cut back by 2 bases and J by 6 bases. Germline-derived CDR1 and CDR2 are SGHTA and FQGNSA. The CDR3 spans 16 residues. The CDR3 here is CASSLNRPGQGAEAFF. CDR3 in DNA: TGTGCCAGCAGCTTAAACCGTCCGGGGCAGGGGGCTGAAGCTTTCTTT. Based on the CDR3 plus reference TRBV7-2 and TRBJ1-1, the full variable domain is GAGVSQSPSNKVTEKGKDVELRCDPISGHTALYWYRQSLGQGLEFLIYFQGNSAPDKSGLPSDRFSAERTGGSVSTLTIQRTQQEDSAVYLCASSLNRPGQGAEAFFGQGTRLTVV.

The rearrangement links TRBV7-9 to TRBJ2-1; 14 bases line up with TRBD2. The CDR3 has 18 amino acids. Germline CDR1 is SEHNR and CDR2 is FQNEAQ (reference sequence). Trimming took 1 base from V and 1 from J; bases not matched to a gene: 3. CDR3 sequence: CASSLGTSGRRSYNEQFF. CDR3 sequence (DNA): TGTGCCAGCAGCTTAGGGACTAGCGGGAGGAGGTCCTACAATGAGCAGTTCTTC.